This T cell receptor (beta chain) emerged from a study of blood T cells in healthy people across ages. This clonotype showed up just a few times. Its antigen is unidentified. Russia was home to the donors, healthy Caucasian individuals aged roughly 6 to 95. Points from the study as a whole: There was no known CMV status for donors, so expanded clonotype changes were possibly confounded. A roughly linear fall in TCR beta diversity per million T cells was seen with increasing age. With unsorted PBMCs, a conclusive comparison of naive versus antigen-experienced cells was not possible.

The CDR3 is 13 residues long. The germline CDR1 and CDR2 sequences are LGHDT and YNNKEL (reference sequence). V was pared by 0 bases and J by 10 bases, with 7 bases between. A second PCR, run for about 6 to 11 cycles, used a sample-barcoded 5' primer plus a J-beta primer mix. TCRdb independently ran MiXCR on the 5' RACE reads; one entry per CDR3 protein. The sample contains some 1.1 million distinct CDR3 sequences, more than 30% of which appear only once. The sequenced sample was blood. This clonotype originated in a man aged 18 to 30 in good health. The chain couples TRBV3-1 to TRBJ1-6; the D gene is possibly TRBD1 (5 bases). CDR3 in amino acids: CASSQDRESPLHF. The CDR3 DNA reads as TGTGCCAGCAGCCAAGACAGGGAATCACCCCTCCACTTT. The full variable domain, its missing parts supplied by reference TRBV3-1 and TRBJ1-6, is DTAVSQTPKYLVTQMGNDKSIKCEQNLGHDTMYWYKQDSKKFLKIMFSYNNKELIINETVPNRFSPKSPDKAHLNLHINSLELGDSAVYFCASSQDRESPLHFGNGTRLTVT.